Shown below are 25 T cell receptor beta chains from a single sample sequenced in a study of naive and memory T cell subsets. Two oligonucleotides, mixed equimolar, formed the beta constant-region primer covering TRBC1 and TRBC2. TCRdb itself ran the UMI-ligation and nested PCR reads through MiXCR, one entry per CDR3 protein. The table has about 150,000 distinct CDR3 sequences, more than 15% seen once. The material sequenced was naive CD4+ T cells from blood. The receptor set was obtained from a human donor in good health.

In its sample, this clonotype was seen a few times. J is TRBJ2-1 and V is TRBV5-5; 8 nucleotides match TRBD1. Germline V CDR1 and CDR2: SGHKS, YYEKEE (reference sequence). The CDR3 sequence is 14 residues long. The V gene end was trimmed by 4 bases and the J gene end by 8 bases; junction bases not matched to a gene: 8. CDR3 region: CASSREDRDHEQFF. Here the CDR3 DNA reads TGTGCCAGCAGCCGCGAGGACAGGGACCATGAGCAGTTCTTC. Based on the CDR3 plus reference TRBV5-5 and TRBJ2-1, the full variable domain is DAGVTQSPTHLIKTRGQQVTLRCSPISGHKSVSWYQQVLGQGPQFIFQYYEKEERGRGNFPDRFSARQFPNYSSELNVNALLLGDSALYLCASSREDRDHEQFFGPGTRLTVL.

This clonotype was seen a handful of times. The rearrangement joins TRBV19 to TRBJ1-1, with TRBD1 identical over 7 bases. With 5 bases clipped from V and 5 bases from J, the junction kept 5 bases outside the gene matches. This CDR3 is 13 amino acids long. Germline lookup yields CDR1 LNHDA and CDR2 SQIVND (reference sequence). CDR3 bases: TGTGCCAGTAGTTCGGGACAGAAGACTGAAGCTTTCTTT. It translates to CASSSGQKTEAFF. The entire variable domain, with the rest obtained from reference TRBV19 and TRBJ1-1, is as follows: DGGITQSPKYLFRKEGQNVTLSCEQNLNHDAMYWYRQDPGQGLRLIYYSQIVNDFQKGDIAEGYSVSREKKESFPLTVTSAQKNPTAFYLCASSSGQKTEAFFGQGTRLTVV.

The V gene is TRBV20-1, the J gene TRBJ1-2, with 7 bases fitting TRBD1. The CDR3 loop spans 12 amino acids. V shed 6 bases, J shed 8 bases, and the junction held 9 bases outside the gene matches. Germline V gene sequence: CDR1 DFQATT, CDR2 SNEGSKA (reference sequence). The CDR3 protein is CSALEGAWGYTF. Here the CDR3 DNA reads TGCAGTGCATTGGAGGGGGCTTGGGGCTACACCTTC.

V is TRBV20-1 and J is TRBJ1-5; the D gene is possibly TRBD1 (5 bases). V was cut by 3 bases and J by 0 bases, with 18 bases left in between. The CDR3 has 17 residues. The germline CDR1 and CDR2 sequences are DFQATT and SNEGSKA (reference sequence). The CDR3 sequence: CSASFGADFISNQPQHF. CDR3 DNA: TGCAGTGCTAGTTTCGGGGCAGACTTCATTAGCAATCAGCCCCAGCATTTT.

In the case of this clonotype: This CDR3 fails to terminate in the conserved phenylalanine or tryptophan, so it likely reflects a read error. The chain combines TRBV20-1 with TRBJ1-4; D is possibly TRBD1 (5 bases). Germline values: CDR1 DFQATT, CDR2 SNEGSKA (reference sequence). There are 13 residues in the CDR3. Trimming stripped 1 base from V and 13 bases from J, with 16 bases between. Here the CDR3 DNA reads TGCAGTGCTAGAGGGGACTACGCAGGTGGACTGTTTCTT. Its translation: CSARGDYAGGLFL.

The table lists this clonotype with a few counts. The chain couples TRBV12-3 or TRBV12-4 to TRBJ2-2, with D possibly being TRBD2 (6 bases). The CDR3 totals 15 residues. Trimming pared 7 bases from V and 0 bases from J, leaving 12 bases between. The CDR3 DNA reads TGTGCCAGCAACCCGGGAGAAACGAACACCGGGGAGCTGTTTTTT. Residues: CASNPGETNTGELFF.

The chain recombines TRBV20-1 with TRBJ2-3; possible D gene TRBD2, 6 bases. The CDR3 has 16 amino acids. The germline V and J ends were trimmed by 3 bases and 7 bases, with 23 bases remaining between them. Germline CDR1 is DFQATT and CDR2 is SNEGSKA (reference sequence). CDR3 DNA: TGCAGTGCTAGGCCCGAGGGACTCCAAAGGTCCAATACGCAGTATTTT. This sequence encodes CSARPEGLQRSNTQYF.

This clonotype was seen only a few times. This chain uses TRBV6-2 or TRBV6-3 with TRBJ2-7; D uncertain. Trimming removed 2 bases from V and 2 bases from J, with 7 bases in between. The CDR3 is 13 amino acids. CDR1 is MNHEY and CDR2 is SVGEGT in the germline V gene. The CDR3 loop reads CASSYRDTYEQYF. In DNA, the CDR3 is TGTGCCAGCAGTTACAGAGACACCTACGAGCAGTACTTC.

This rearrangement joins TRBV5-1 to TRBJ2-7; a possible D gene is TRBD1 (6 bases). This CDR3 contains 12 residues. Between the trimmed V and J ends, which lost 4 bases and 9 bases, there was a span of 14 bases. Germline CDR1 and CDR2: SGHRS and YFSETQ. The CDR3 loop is CASSIQGHGQYF. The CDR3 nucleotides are TGCGCCAGCAGCATACAGGGTCATGGGCAGTACTTC.

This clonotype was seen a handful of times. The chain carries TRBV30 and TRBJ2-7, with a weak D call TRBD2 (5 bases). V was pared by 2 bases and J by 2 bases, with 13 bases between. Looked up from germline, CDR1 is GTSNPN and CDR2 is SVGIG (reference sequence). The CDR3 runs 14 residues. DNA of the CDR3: TGTGCCTGGAGTCAAACCGGACTGACCTACGAGCAGTACTTC. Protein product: CAWSQTGLTYEQYF.

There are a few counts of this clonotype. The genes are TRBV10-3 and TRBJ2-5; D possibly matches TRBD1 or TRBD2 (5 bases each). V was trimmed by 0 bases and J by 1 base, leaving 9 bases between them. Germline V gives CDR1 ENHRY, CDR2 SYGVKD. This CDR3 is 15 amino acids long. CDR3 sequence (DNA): TGTGCCATCAGTGAGTCGGGGGATCTCCAAGAGACCCAGTACTTC. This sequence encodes CAISESGDLQETQYF.

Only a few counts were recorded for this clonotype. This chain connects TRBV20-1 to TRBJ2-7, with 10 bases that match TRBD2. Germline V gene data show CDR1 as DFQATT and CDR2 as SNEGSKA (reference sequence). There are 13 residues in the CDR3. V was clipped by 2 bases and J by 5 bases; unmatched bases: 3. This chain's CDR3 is CSARLAGVDEQYF. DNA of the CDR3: TGCAGTGCTAGACTAGCGGGAGTTGACGAGCAGTACTTC.

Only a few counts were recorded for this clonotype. CDR3 bases: TGCGCCAGCAGCCAAGATCGTTCGAGGAAGAGTAATCAGCCCCAGCATTTT. It codes for CASSQDRSRKSNQPQHF. V and J are TRBV4-1 and TRBJ1-5; D uncertain. V was trimmed by 0 bases and J by 4 bases, leaving 16 bases between them. The CDR3 sequence is 17 residues long. Germline values: CDR1 MGHRA, CDR2 YSYEKL.

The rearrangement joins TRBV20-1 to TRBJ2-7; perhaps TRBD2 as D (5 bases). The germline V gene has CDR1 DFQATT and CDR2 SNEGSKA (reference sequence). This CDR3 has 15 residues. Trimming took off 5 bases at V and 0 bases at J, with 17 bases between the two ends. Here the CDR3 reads CSAAPVALSSYEQYF. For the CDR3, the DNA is TGCAGTGCTGCCCCCGTAGCGCTTAGCTCCTACGAGCAGTACTTC.

The CDR3 sequence: CASSLELSRDPLSGANVLTF. Written as DNA, the CDR3 is TGCGCCAGCAGCTTGGAGCTTTCTCGGGATCCGCTCTCTGGGGCCAACGTCCTGACTTTC. The chain uses TRBV5-1 and TRBJ2-6; tentative D call: TRBD2 (5 bases). The V end was cut by 0 bases, the J end by 0 bases, with 19 bases between. The CDR3 consists of 20 residues. The germline V gene has CDR1 SGHRS and CDR2 YFSETQ.

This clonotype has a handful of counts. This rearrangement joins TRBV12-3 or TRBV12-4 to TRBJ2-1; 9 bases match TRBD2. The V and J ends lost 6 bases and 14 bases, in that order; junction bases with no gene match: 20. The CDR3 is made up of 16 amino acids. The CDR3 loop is CASSREREVLPSQEFF. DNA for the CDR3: TGTGCCAGCAGCCGTGAGCGGGAGGTCCTCCCCTCCCAGGAGTTCTTC.

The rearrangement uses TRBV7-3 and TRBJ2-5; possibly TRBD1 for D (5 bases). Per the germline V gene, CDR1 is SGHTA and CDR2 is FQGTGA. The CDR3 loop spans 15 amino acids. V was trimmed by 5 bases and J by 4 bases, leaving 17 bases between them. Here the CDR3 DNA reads TGTGCCAGCAGCCCAAGAACAGGACCACGAGAGACCCAGTACTTC. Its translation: CASSPRTGPRETQYF. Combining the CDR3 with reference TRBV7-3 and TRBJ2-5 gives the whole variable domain GAGVSQTPSNKVTEKGKYVELRCDPISGHTALYWYRQSLGQGPEFLIYFQGTGAADDSGLPNDRFFAVRPEGSVSTLKIQRTERGDSAVYLCASSPRTGPRETQYFGPGTRLLVL.

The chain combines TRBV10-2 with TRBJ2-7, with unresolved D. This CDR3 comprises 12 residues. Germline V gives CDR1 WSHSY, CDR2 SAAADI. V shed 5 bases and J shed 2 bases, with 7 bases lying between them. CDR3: CASSITTYEQYF. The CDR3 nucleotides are TGCGCCAGCAGTATCACCACCTACGAGCAGTACTTC.

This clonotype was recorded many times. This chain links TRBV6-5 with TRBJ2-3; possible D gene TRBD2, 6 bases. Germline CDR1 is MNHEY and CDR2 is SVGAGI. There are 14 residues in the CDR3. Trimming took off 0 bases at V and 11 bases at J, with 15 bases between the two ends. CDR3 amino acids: CASSYSGVRERQYF. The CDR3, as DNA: TGTGCCAGCAGTTACTCGGGGGTACGGGAGAGGCAGTATTTT.

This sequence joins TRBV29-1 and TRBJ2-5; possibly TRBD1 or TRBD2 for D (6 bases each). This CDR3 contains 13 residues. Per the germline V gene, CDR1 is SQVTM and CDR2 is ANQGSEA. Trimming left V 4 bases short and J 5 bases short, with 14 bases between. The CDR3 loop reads CSVVPGGGETQYF. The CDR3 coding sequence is TGCAGCGTTGTGCCCGGGGGCGGGGAGACCCAGTACTTC.

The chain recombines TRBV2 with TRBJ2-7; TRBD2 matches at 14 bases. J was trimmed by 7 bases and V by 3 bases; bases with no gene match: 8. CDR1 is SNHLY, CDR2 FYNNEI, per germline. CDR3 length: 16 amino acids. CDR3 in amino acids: CASSEQRGLAGGEQYF. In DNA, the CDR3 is TGTGCCAGCAGTGAGCAGAGAGGACTAGCGGGAGGAGAGCAGTACTTC.

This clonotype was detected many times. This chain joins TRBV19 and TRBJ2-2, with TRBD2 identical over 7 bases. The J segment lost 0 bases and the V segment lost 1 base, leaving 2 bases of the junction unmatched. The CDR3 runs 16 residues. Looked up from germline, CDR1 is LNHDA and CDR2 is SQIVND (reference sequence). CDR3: CASSIGGTTNTGELFF. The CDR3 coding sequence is TGTGCCAGTAGTATAGGGGGGACTACGAACACCGGGGAGCTGTTTTTT.

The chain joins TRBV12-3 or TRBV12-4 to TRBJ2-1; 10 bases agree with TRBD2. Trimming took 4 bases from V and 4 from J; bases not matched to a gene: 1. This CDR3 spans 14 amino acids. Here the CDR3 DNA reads TGTGCCAGCAGTTCGACTAGCGGGTACAATGAGCAGTTCTTC. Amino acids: CASSSTSGYNEQFF.

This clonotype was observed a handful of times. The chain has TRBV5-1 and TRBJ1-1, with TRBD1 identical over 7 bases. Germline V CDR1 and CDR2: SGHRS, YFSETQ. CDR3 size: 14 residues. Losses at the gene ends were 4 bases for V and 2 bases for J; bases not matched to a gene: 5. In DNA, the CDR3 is TGCGCCAGCAGCCTAAACAGGGGTAACACTGAAGCTTTCTTT. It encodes CASSLNRGNTEAFF.

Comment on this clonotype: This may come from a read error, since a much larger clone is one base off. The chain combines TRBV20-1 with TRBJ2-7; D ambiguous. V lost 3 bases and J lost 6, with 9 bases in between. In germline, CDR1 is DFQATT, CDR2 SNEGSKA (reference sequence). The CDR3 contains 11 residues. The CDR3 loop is CSASKFSEQYF. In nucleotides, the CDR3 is TGCAGTGCTAGCAAATTCTCCGAGCAGTACTTC.